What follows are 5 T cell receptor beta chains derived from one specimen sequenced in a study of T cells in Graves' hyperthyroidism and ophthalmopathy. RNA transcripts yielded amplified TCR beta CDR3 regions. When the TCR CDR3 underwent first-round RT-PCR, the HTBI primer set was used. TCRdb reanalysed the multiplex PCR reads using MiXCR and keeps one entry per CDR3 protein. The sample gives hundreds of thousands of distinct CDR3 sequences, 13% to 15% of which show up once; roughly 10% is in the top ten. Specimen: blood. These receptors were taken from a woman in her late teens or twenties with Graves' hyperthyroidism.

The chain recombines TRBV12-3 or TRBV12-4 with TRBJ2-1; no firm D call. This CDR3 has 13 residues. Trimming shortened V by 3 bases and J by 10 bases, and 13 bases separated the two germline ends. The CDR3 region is CASSFHSLGEQFF. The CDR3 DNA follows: TGTGCCAGCAGTTTCCACTCCCTAGGGGAGCAGTTCTTC.

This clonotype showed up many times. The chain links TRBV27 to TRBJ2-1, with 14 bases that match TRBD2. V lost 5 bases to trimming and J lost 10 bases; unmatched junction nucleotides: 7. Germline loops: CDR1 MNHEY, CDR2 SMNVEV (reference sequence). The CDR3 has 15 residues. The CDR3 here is CASSMTSGRAGEQFF. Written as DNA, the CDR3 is TGTGCCAGCAGTATGACTAGCGGGAGGGCCGGAGAGCAGTTCTTC.

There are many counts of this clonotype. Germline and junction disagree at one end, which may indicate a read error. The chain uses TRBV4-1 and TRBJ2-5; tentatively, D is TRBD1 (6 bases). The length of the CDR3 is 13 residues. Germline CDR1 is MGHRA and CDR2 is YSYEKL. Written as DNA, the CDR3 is TGTGCCAGCAGCTTACAGGGAGAAGAGACCCAGTACTTC. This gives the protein CASSLQGEETQYF.

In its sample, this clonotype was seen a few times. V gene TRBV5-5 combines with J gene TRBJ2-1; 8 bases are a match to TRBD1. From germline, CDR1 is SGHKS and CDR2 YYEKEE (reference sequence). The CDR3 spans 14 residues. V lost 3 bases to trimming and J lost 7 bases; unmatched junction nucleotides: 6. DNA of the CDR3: TGTGCCAGCAGCTCACTGGACAGGGTAAATGAGCAGTTCTTC. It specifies CASSSLDRVNEQFF.

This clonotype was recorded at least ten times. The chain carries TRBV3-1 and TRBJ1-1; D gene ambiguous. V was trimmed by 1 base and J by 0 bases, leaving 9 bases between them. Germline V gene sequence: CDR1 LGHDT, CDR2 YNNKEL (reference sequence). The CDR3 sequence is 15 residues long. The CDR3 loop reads CASSQGGGLNTEAFF. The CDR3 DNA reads TGTGCCAGCAGCCAAGGGGGAGGTTTGAACACTGAAGCTTTCTTT.